This TCR beta chain was obtained from a study of blood T cell repertoires in COVID-19. Clones were read by immunoSEQ multiplex PCR, and TCRdb kept only the in-frame ones, dropping some. The table includes 250,000 to 350,000 clones, around 87% detected once. Germline lookup yields CDR1 ENHRY and CDR2 SYGVKD. The length of the CDR3 is 13 residues. J gave up 13 bases and V 0 bases, and 6 bases lay outside the gene matches. The rearrangement uses TRBV10-3 and TRBJ1-2; TRBD1 agrees at 9 bases. This receptor was identified in a woman aged 45-60 years who had recovered from COVID-19. The material sequenced was peripheral blood. CDR3 in amino acids: CAISESGGQGPTF. CDR3 coding DNA: TGTGCCATCAGTGAGTCTGGGGGACAGGGCCCCACCTTC.